The rows below give T cell receptor beta chains drawn from one sample of a study of blood T cell repertoires in COVID-19. Sequencing was performed with immunoSEQ multiplex PCR; in TCRdb, only in-frame clones are kept and a portion is missing. Of approximately 40,000 clones listed, around 80% are singletons. Sequenced input: peripheral blood. Receptors were obtained from a human donor in a cohort sampled during active COVID-19. Both conserved end residues are part of each CDR3. D genes are given only for firm matches. Some rows mark clone size as missing; the rest say once, few, many or name a class of expanded clone.

v_call: TRBV4-3; cdr3_length: 15; clone_size: .; d_call: .; j_call: TRBJ1-1; cdr3_nt: TGCGCCAGCAGCCAAGGGCTGGGGGGATTGACTGAAGCTTTCTTT; cdr3_aa: CASSQGLGGLTEAFF
v_call: TRBV19; cdr3_length: 15; clone_size: .; d_call: TRBD1; j_call: TRBJ1-1; cdr3_nt: TGTGCCAGTAGCTCGACAGGGAGAGGAGGCACTGAAGCTTTCTTT; cdr3_aa: CASSSTGRGGTEAFF
v_call: TRBV3-1/TRBV3-2; cdr3_length: 17; clone_size: .; d_call: TRBD2; j_call: TRBJ2-5; cdr3_nt: TGTGCCAGCAACCCGCGGGGGGGCCTGGGGTACCAAGAGACCCAGTACTTC; cdr3_aa: CASNPRGGLGYQETQYF
v_call: TRBV5-1; cdr3_length: 15; clone_size: .; d_call: .; j_call: TRBJ2-3; cdr3_nt: TGCGCCAGCAGCTTGGCGGCAGGGGGCACAGATACGCAGTATTTT; cdr3_aa: CASSLAAGGTDTQYF
v_call: TRBV20-1; cdr3_length: 15; clone_size: .; d_call: TRBD1; j_call: TRBJ1-4; cdr3_nt: TGCAGTGCGAGTACAGGGGGATCAGCTAATGAAAAACTGTTTTTT; cdr3_aa: CSASTGGSANEKLFF
v_call: TRBV20-1; cdr3_length: 13; clone_size: .; d_call: .; j_call: TRBJ2-3; cdr3_nt: TGCAGTGCTAGTCCGTTCAGCACAGATACGCAGTATTTT; cdr3_aa: CSASPFSTDTQYF
v_call: TRBV7-8; cdr3_length: 15; clone_size: .; d_call: .; j_call: TRBJ2-5; cdr3_nt: TGTGCCAGCAGCTTAGCCGGTATAGGGACTTTGACCCAGTACTTC; cdr3_aa: CASSLAGIGTLTQYF
v_call: TRBV5-1; cdr3_length: 14; clone_size: .; d_call: TRBD1; j_call: TRBJ2-3; cdr3_nt: TGCGCCAGCGGACCGGGACAGATCACAGATACGCAGTATTTT; cdr3_aa: CASGPGQITDTQYF
v_call: TRBV6-6; cdr3_length: 13; clone_size: .; d_call: TRBD2; j_call: TRBJ2-5; cdr3_nt: TGTGCCAGCATCTCGGGGGGGCGGGAGACCCAGTACTTC; cdr3_aa: CASISGGRETQYF
v_call: TRBV19; cdr3_length: 16; clone_size: few; d_call: TRBD2; j_call: TRBJ2-1; cdr3_nt: TGTGCCAGTAGTATAGATCCTAGCGGGGGGAACAATGAGCAGTTCTTC; cdr3_aa: CASSIDPSGGNNEQFF
v_call: TRBV4-3; cdr3_length: 16; clone_size: .; d_call: .; j_call: TRBJ1-2; cdr3_nt: TGCGCCAGCAGCCAAGATCTTGCGGCCTCTAACTATGGCTACACCTTC; cdr3_aa: CASSQDLAASNYGYTF
v_call: TRBV19; cdr3_length: 14; clone_size: .; d_call: .; j_call: TRBJ1-5; cdr3_nt: TGTGCCAGTAGTATTGACAGATATAATCAGCCCCAGCATTTT; cdr3_aa: CASSIDRYNQPQHF
v_call: TRBV3-1/TRBV3-2; cdr3_length: 14; clone_size: .; d_call: TRBD2; j_call: TRBJ2-7; cdr3_nt: TGTGCCAGCAGCCAAGCGGGGGGGCCGCACGAGCAGTACTTC; cdr3_aa: CASSQAGGPHEQYF
v_call: TRBV4-1; cdr3_length: 18; clone_size: .; d_call: TRBD2; j_call: TRBJ2-3; cdr3_nt: TGCGCCAGCAGCCAAGAGGGTGGGACTAGCGGGCCAAAGAGTACGCAGTATTTT; cdr3_aa: CASSQEGGTSGPKSTQYF
v_call: TRBV5-6; cdr3_length: 15; clone_size: .; d_call: TRBD1; j_call: TRBJ2-7; cdr3_nt: TGTGCCAGCAGCTCGGATAGACAGGGCATATACGAGCAGTACTTC; cdr3_aa: CASSSDRQGIYEQYF
v_call: TRBV29-1; cdr3_length: 15; clone_size: .; d_call: .; j_call: TRBJ1-5; cdr3_nt: TGCAGCGTAATGGACAGCCCATCTAGCAATCAGCCCCAGCATTTT; cdr3_aa: CSVMDSPSSNQPQHF
v_call: TRBV30; cdr3_length: 12; clone_size: .; d_call: .; j_call: TRBJ1-2; cdr3_nt: TGTGCCTGCGCCTACTCTAACTATGGCTACACCTTC; cdr3_aa: CACAYSNYGYTF
v_call: TRBV18; cdr3_length: 14; clone_size: once; d_call: TRBD1; j_call: TRBJ1-5; cdr3_nt: TGTGCCAGCTCAACGAGGGACAGGGAACAGCCCCAGCATTTT; cdr3_aa: CASSTRDREQPQHF
v_call: TRBV6-5; cdr3_length: 15; clone_size: .; d_call: TRBD1; j_call: TRBJ1-2; cdr3_nt: TGTGCCAGCAGTTCCAAGGGGGCAGGGGATTATGGCTACACCTTC; cdr3_aa: CASSSKGAGDYGYTF
v_call: TRBV19; cdr3_length: 15; clone_size: .; d_call: .; j_call: TRBJ2-3; cdr3_nt: TGTGCCAGTAGTATAGATCGAGGGTTAGATGAGACGCAGTATTTT; cdr3_aa: CASSIDRGLDETQYF
v_call: TRBV30; cdr3_length: 15; clone_size: .; d_call: .; j_call: TRBJ2-4; cdr3_nt: TGTGCCTGGAGTCCCACCCAGGGGCCCAAAAACATTCAGTACTTC; cdr3_aa: CAWSPTQGPKNIQYF
v_call: TRBV9; cdr3_length: 13; clone_size: .; d_call: TRBD1; j_call: TRBJ1-2; cdr3_nt: TGTGCCAGCAGTCGTATTGACAGGGGTGGCTACACCTTC; cdr3_aa: CASSRIDRGGYTF
v_call: TRBV7-9; cdr3_length: 13; clone_size: .; d_call: .; j_call: TRBJ2-5; cdr3_nt: TGTGCCAGCAGCTCTGAGACAGGCGCGACCCAGTACTTC; cdr3_aa: CASSSETGATQYF
v_call: TRBV18; cdr3_length: 12; clone_size: .; d_call: .; j_call: TRBJ2-5; cdr3_nt: TGTGCCAGCTCGACAGGTTCAGAGACCCAGTACTTC; cdr3_aa: CASSTGSETQYF
v_call: TRBV19; cdr3_length: 14; clone_size: .; d_call: TRBD2; j_call: TRBJ2-5; cdr3_nt: TGTGCCAGTAGTATCGGCGGGGGGCTGGAGACCCAGTACTTC; cdr3_aa: CASSIGGGLETQYF
v_call: TRBV18; cdr3_length: 17; clone_size: .; d_call: .; j_call: TRBJ1-4; cdr3_nt: TGTGCCAGCTCACCAAGGGCCCCGGGACTGCCTAATGAAAAACTGTTTTTT; cdr3_aa: CASSPRAPGLPNEKLFF
v_call: TRBV5-6; cdr3_length: 15; clone_size: .; d_call: TRBD2; j_call: TRBJ2-7; cdr3_nt: TGTGCCAGCAGCTTGGCGTCTAGCGGGGGGTACGAGCAGTACTTC; cdr3_aa: CASSLASSGGYEQYF
v_call: TRBV10-3; cdr3_length: 15; clone_size: .; d_call: .; j_call: TRBJ1-1; cdr3_nt: TGTGCCATCAGTGATACGGGTCGGGGGGACACTGAAGCTTTCTTT; cdr3_aa: CAISDTGRGDTEAFF
v_call: TRBV7-2; cdr3_length: 12; clone_size: .; d_call: .; j_call: TRBJ1-5; cdr3_nt: TGTGCCAGCAGCCTTGCCGGCGGGCCCCAGCATTTT; cdr3_aa: CASSLAGGPQHF
v_call: TRBV12-3/TRBV12-4; cdr3_length: 13; clone_size: .; d_call: .; j_call: TRBJ1-2; cdr3_nt: TGTGCCAGCAGTTTGGAGGGTAACTATGGCTACACCTTC; cdr3_aa: CASSLEGNYGYTF
v_call: TRBV15; cdr3_length: 14; clone_size: .; d_call: .; j_call: TRBJ1-1; cdr3_nt: TGTGCCACCAGCAGAGATCGCGGCAGGGGAATAGCTTTCTTT; cdr3_aa: CATSRDRGRGIAFF
v_call: TRBV2; cdr3_length: 13; clone_size: .; d_call: .; j_call: TRBJ1-4; cdr3_nt: TGTGCCAGCCTCCGGGACATTAATGAAAAACTGTTTTTT; cdr3_aa: CASLRDINEKLFF
v_call: TRBV4-2; cdr3_length: 15; clone_size: .; d_call: TRBD2; j_call: TRBJ2-1; cdr3_nt: TGTGCCAGCAGCCGAAGCGGGAGTCCAGACAATGAGCAGTTCTTC; cdr3_aa: CASSRSGSPDNEQFF
v_call: TRBV11-2; cdr3_length: 14; clone_size: .; d_call: .; j_call: TRBJ2-3; cdr3_nt: TGTGCCAGCAGCTATAATGCCCCACAAGATACGCAGTATTTT; cdr3_aa: CASSYNAPQDTQYF
v_call: TRBV2; cdr3_length: 15; clone_size: .; d_call: TRBD1; j_call: TRBJ1-5; cdr3_nt: TGTGCCAGCAGTGCCACAGGGGGCCTGGGTCAGCCCCAGCATTTT; cdr3_aa: CASSATGGLGQPQHF
v_call: TRBV6-2/TRBV6-3; cdr3_length: 17; clone_size: .; d_call: TRBD1; j_call: TRBJ2-2; cdr3_nt: TGTGCCAGCAGTTGGTCTTCGGGACAGGCGAACACCGGGGAGCTGTTTTTT; cdr3_aa: CASSWSSGQANTGELFF
v_call: TRBV27; cdr3_length: 18; clone_size: once; d_call: .; j_call: TRBJ1-2; cdr3_nt: TGTGCCAGCAGTTTACTTGGGGCGCTTGAGGACGGAAACTATGGCTACACCTTC; cdr3_aa: CASSLLGALEDGNYGYTF